What follows describes a single T cell receptor beta chain. This clonotype was seen only a few times. Its binding antigen is unknown. No base qualities exist here, and no much larger clone lies one base off it. The method was PCR. The sequencer was a NextSeq 500. Bulk TCR libraries were generated as previously described, with the TCR primers listed in Table S5 used. The Qiagen AllPrep DNA/RNA kit was used to purify total RNA. Before analysis, reads from multiple sequencing runs of one library were combined. From the authors' description of their analysis: Only reads with exact TCR constant sequence were kept, trimmed to 150 nt, and grouped by their 12-nt molecular barcodes. Reads within each barcode group were sub-clustered using a 15% Levenshtein threshold, and quality-weighted consensus sequences were constructed for each RNA molecule. Non-functional sequences were discarded, and so were lower-count sequences lying one edit away from another sequence. Based on a fit of two negative binomial distributions, barcode sub-clusters having less than 20% of the maximum read count were discarded. The raw public data were reprocessed by TCRdb itself: fastp quality trimming at Q25, MiXCR clonotype calling, in-frame beta chains only. All rows with the same CDR3 protein become a single entry with the most common DNA and genes. TCRdb assigned the V and J calls; the authors' analysis was not used. Within this sample are about 510,000 distinct CDR3 sequences, with roughly 24% of them counted one time only. Together, the top ten hold 0.7% to 0.9% of the sample.

Libraries of naive CD8 T cells were built from approximately 22,000 to 940,000 sorted cells, with 10%, 30% or 50% of the purified RNA used. On a BD FACSAria II, naive CD8 T cells were FACS-sorted as CD8+CD4-CCR7+CD45RA+ and collected into RLT Plus buffer. Detection sensitivity was tested by spiking Jurkat RNA equal to roughly ten TCR copies' worth into samples containing roughly 17,000-1,100,000 naive CD8 T cells. Enrichment of CD8 T cells was performed with RosetteSep CD8+ T Cell Enrichment Cocktail and Ficoll-Paque, after which ACK red cell lysis was carried out. The record originates from a study of molecular identifiers for immune sequencing clone quantification (dated by TCRdb to about 2018). About the full investigation: For a replicate experiment, RNA from about 21,000 or 97,000 naive CD8 T cells was divided into five aliquots, of which four were sequenced. This methods study used CD8 T cells to benchmark TCR RNA copy counting and molecular-identifier clustering-based TCR repertoire sequencing (MIDCIRS). Summary of the overall study and its limitations: In CMV-specific effector cells, over 98% of molecules were held by clones above 20 RNA copies, whereas under 1% of molecules were held by such clones in naive cells. Without barcode sub-clustering, chimeric consensus sequences inflated TCR diversity; chimeras reached as high as 47%. A single cell's worth of spiked-in Jurkat TCR RNA was reported detectable even among one million naive CD8 T cells. Approximately 2.7 recovered TCR RNA copies per cell were obtained by modeling, versus about 10 by digital PCR, implying a capture efficiency of approximately 30%. Spiked-in Jurkat TCR RNA (about ten copies' worth), which is not part of the donor repertoire, was contained in the naive libraries. Identical TCR molecules sharing a barcode could cause highly expanded clone sizes to be underestimated.

The CDR3 measures 19 amino acids from cysteine to phenylalanine. The only DNA kept is the CDR3, 57 bases in frame from the first base. Ends trimmed: V by 4 bases, J by 1 base; bases unmatched to a gene: 8. The germline V gene specifies MGHDK as CDR1 and SYGVNS as CDR2. The chain joins TRBV25-1 to TRBJ2-1, and 15 bases in between align with TRBD2. This clonotype was sampled from a human donor in good health. Some libraries in this study had Jurkat cell RNA spiked in. Sample: naive CD8+ T cells from blood, with Jurkat cell RNA spiked in. What the cell subset or site label conveys for this sample: FACS-sorted CD8+CD4-CCR7+CD45RA+ naive T cells. For the CDR3, the sequence is CASSGGGLAGGGSYNEQFF. The bases are TGTGCCAGCAGTGGGGGGGGACTAGCGGGAGGAGGGTCCTACAATGAGCAGTTCTTC.